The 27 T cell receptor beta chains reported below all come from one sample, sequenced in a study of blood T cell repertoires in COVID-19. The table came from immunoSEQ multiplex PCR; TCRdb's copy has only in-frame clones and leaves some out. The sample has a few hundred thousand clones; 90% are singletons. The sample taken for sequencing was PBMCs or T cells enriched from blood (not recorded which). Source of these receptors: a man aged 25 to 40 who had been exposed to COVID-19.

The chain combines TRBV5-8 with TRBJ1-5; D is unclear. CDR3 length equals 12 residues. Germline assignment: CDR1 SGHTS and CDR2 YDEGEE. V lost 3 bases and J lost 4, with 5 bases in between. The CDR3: CASSSNNQPQHF. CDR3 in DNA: TGTGCCAGCAGCTCCAATAATCAGCCCCAGCATTTT.

This CDR3 reads CASSLVNWQGTEAFF. In DNA form, the CDR3 reads TGTGCCAGCAGCTTAGTAAATTGGCAGGGCACTGAAGCTTTCTTT. This chain links TRBV11-1 with TRBJ1-1, with D perhaps TRBD1 (5 bases). This CDR3 contains 15 residues. V was clipped by 1 base and J by 4 bases, with 13 bases between them. Germline CDR1 is SGHAT and CDR2 is FQDESV (reference sequence).

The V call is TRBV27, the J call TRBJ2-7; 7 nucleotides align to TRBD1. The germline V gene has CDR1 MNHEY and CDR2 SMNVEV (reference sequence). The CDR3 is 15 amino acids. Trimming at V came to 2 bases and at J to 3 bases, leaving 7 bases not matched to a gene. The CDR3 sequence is CASSLIATGNYEQYF. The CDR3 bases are TGTGCCAGCAGTTTAATTGCGACAGGGAACTACGAGCAGTACTTC.

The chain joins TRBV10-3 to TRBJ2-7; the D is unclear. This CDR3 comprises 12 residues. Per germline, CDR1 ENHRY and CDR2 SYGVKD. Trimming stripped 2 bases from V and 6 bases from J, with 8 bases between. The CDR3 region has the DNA TGTGCCATCAGTGAGGGTAAGCCCGAGCAGTACTTC. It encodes CAISEGKPEQYF.

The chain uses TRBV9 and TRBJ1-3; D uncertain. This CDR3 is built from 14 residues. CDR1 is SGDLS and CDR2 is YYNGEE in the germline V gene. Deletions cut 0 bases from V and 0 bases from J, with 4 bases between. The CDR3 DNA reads TGTGCCAGCAGCGTAGGTAACTCTGGAAACACCATATATTTT. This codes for CASSVGNSGNTIYF.

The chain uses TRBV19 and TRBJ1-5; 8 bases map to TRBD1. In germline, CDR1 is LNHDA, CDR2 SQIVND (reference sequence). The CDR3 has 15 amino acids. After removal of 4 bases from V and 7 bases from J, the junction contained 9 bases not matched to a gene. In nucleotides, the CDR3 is TGTGCCAGTAGTAACCATGGACAGGGCACGCAGCCCCAGCATTTT. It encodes CASSNHGQGTQPQHF. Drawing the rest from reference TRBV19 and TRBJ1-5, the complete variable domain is DGGITQSPKYLFRKEGQNVTLSCEQNLNHDAMYWYRQDPGQGLRLIYYSQIVNDFQKGDIAEGYSVSREKKESFPLTVTSAQKNPTAFYLCASSNHGQGTQPQHFGDGTRLSIL.

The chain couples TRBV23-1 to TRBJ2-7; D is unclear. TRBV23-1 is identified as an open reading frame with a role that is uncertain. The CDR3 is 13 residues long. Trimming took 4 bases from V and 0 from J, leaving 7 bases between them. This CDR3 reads CASSPSASYEQYF. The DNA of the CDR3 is TGCGCCAGCAGTCCGAGTGCCTCCTACGAGCAGTACTTC.

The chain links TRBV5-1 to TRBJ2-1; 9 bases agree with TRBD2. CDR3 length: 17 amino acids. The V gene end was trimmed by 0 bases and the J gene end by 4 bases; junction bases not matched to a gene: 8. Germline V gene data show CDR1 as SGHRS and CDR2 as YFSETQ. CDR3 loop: CASSLGVGSGGYNEQFF. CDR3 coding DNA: TGCGCCAGCAGCTTGGGCGTGGGTAGCGGGGGATACAATGAGCAGTTCTTC.

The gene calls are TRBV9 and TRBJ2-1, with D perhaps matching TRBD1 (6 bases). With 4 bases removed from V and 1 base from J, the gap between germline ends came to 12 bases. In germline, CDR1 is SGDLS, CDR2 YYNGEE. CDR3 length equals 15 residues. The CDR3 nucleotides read TGTGCCAGCAGCACCCACAGGGAGTCCTACAATGAGCAGTTCTTC. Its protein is CASSTHRESYNEQFF. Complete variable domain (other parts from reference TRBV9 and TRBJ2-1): DSGVTQTPKHLITATGQRVTLRCSPRSGDLSVYWYQQSLDQGLQFLIQYYNGEERAKGNILERFSAQQFPDLHSELNLSSLELGDSALYFCASSTHRESYNEQFFGPGTRLTVL.

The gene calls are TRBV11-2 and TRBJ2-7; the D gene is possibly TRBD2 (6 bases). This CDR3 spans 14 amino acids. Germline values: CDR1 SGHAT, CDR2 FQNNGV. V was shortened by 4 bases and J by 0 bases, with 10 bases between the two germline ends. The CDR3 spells CASSSVGGSYEQYF. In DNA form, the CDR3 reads TGTGCCAGCAGCTCGGTGGGGGGCTCCTACGAGCAGTACTTC.

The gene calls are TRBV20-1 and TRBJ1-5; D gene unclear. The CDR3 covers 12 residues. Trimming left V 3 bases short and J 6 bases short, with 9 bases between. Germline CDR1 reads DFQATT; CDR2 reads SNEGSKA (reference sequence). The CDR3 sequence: CSASPIGQPQHF. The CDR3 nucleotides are TGCAGTGCTAGTCCTATTGGTCAGCCCCAGCATTTT.

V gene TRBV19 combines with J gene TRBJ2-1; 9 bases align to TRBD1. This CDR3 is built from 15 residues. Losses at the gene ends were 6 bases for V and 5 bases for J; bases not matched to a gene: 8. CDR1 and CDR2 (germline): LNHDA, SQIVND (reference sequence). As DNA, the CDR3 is TGTGCCAGTAGCTTCGACAGGGGGGGGGACAATGAGCAGTTCTTC. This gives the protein CASSFDRGGDNEQFF.

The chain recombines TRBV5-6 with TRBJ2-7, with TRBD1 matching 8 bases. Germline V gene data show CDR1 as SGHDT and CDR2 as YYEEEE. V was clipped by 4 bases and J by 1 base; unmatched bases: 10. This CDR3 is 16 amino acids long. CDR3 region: CASSQRTGHFSYEQYF. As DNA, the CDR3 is TGTGCCAGCAGCCAGCGGACAGGGCATTTTTCCTACGAGCAGTACTTC.

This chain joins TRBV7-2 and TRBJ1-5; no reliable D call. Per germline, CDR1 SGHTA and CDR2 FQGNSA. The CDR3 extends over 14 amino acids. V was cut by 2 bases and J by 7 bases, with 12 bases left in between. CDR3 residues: CASSLSSLGQPQHF. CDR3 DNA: TGTGCCAGCAGCTTATCATCATTGGGCCAGCCCCAGCATTTT.

The CDR3 loop reads CASSPQRGRADTQYF. The DNA of the CDR3 is TGTGCCAGCTCCCCGCAAAGGGGTCGGGCAGATACGCAGTATTTT. This rearrangement joins TRBV5-4 to TRBJ2-3; maybe TRBD1 (5 bases). V was cut by 7 bases and J by 4 bases, with 19 bases left in between. In germline, CDR1 is SGHNT, CDR2 YYREEE (reference sequence). This CDR3 spans 15 amino acids. The variable domain in full, completed from reference TRBV5-4 and TRBJ2-3, reads ETGVTQSPTHLIKTRGQQVTLRCSSQSGHNTVSWYQQALGQGPQFIFQYYREEENGRGNFPPRFSGLQFPNYSSELNVNALELDDSALYLCASSPQRGRADTQYFGPGTRLTVL.

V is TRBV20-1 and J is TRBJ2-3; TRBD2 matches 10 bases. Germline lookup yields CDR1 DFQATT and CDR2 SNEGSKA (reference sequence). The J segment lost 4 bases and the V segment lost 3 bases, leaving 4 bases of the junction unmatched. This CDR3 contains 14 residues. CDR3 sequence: CSASPAGGSDTQYF. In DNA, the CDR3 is TGCAGTGCTAGTCCAGCGGGGGGGTCAGATACGCAGTATTTT.

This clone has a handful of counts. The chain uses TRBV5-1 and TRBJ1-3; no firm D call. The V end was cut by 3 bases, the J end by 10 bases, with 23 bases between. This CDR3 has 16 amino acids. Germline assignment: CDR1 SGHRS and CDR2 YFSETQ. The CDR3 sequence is CASSWLRLPHGWTIYF. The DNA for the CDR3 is TGCGCCAGCAGCTGGTTGAGACTTCCCCACGGGTGGACCATATATTTT.

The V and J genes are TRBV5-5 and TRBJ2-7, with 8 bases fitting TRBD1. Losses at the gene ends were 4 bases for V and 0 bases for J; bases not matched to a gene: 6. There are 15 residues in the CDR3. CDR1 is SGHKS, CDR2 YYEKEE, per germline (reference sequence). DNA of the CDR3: TGTGCCAGCAGCCATACAGGGGGGAGCTCCTACGAGCAGTACTTC. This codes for CASSHTGGSSYEQYF.

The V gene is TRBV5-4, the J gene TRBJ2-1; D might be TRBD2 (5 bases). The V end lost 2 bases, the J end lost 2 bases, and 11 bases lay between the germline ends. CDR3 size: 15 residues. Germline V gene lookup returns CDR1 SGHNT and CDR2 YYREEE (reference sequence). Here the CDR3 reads CASSLPLAPYNEQFF. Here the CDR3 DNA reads TGTGCCAGCAGCTTACCCCTAGCACCCTACAATGAGCAGTTCTTC.

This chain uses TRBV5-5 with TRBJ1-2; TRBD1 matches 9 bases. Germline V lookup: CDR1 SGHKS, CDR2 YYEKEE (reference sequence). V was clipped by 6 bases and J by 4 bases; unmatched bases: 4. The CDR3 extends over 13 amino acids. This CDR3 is CASNRQGGYGYTF. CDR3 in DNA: TGTGCCAGCAACAGACAGGGGGGCTATGGCTACACCTTC.

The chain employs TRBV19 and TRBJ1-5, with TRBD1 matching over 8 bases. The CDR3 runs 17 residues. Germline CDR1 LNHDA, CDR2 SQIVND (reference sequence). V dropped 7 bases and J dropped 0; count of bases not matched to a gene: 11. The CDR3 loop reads CASKLGQVRYSNQPQHF. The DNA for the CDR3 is TGTGCCAGTAAGTTGGGACAGGTGCGATATAGCAATCAGCCCCAGCATTTT.

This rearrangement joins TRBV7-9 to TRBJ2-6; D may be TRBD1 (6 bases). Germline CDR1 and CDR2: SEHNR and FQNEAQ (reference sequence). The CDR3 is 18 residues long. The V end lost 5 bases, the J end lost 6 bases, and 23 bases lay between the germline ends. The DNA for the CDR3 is TGTGCCAGCAGCCTAATACAGGGAGAAATACTGGCGGCCAACGTCCTGACTTTC. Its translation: CASSLIQGEILAANVLTF.

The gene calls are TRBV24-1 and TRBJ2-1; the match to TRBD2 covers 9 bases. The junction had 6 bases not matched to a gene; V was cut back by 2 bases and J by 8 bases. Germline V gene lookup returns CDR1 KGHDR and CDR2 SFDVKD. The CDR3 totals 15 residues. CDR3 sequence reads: CATSDWLAGRYEQFF. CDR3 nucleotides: TGTGCCACCAGTGATTGGCTAGCGGGGCGCTATGAGCAGTTCTTC.

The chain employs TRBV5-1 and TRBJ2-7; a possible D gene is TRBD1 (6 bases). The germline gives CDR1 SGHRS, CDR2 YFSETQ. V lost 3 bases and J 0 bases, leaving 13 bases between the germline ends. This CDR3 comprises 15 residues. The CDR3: CASSSGRQDSYEQYF. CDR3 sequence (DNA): TGCGCCAGCAGCTCGGGTAGACAGGACTCCTACGAGCAGTACTTC.

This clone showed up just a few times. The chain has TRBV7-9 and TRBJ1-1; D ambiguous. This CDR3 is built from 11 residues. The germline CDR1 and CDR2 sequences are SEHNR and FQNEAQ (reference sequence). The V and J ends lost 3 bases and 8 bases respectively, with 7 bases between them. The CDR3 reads CASSLGNEAFF. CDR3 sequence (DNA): TGTGCCAGCAGCTTGGGCAACGAAGCTTTCTTT. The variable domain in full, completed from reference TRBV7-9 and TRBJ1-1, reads DTGVSQNPRHKITKRGQNVTFRCDPISEHNRLYWYRQTLGQGPEFLTYFQNEAQLEKSRLLSDRFSAERPKGSFSTLEIQRTEQGDSAMYLCASSLGNEAFFGQGTRLTVV.

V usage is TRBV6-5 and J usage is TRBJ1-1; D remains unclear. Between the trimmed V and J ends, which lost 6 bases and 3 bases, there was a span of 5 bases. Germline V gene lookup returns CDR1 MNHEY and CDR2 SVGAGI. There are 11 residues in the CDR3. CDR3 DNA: TGTGCCAGCAGCCGGTACACTGAAGCTTTCTTT. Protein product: CASSRYTEAFF.

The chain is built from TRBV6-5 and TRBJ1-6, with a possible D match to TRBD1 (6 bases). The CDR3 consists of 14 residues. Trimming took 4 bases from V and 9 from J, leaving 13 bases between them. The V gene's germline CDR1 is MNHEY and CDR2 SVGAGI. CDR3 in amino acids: CASSLLGTSSPLHF. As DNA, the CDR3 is TGTGCCAGCAGTTTACTCGGGACAAGTTCACCCCTCCACTTT.